Below, one T cell receptor (beta chain) is given with its context. The sample is drawn from a study of T cells of healthy individuals. Germline lookup yields CDR1 MNHEY and CDR2 SVGEGT. V lost 5 bases, J lost 1 base, and 30 bases lay in between. The CDR3 totals 20 residues. MiXCR was run by TCRdb on the 5' RACE reads, yielding one entry per CDR3 protein. The sample contains about 96,000 distinct CDR3 sequences, approximately 18% of which appear only once. This clonotype was obtained from a human donor in good health. The chain links TRBV6-2 or TRBV6-3 to TRBJ2-7, with D maybe TRBD2 (8 bases). CDR3 bases: TGTGCCAGCAGTCAGCGACAGGGAAAGGCCGCCGGGACTAGGTCCTACGAGCAGTACTTC. Amino acids: CASSQRQGKAAGTRSYEQYF.